This entry lists 14 T cell receptor beta chains sequenced from one sample in a study of blood T cell repertoires in COVID-19. Assay used: immunoSEQ multiplex PCR; TCRdb lists only in-frame clones, some missing. This sample has hundreds of thousands of clones, with about 83% found just once. Sequenced input: peripheral blood. These receptors all stem from a middle-aged woman with active or convalescent COVID-19.

This clone was detected ten times or more. The genes are TRBV11-3 and TRBJ2-7; 8 bases are shared with TRBD2. This CDR3 comprises 13 residues. With 1 base clipped from V and 10 bases from J, the junction kept 6 bases outside the gene matches. The germline V gene encodes CDR1 SGHNT and CDR2 YENEEA. This CDR3 is CASSLVREDYQYF. The DNA for the CDR3 is TGTGCCAGCAGCTTAGTGCGGGAGGATTATCAGTACTTC.

J is TRBJ1-1 and V is TRBV27, with 9 bases lining up with TRBD1. The trim removed 3 bases at V and 1 base at J, leaving 6 bases unmatched. The CDR3 loop spans 16 amino acids. Germline CDR1 reads MNHEY; CDR2 reads SMNVEV (reference sequence). CDR3 protein: CASSLTGGLSNTEAFF. CDR3 nucleotide sequence: TGTGCCAGCAGTTTGACAGGGGGGTTATCGAACACTGAAGCTTTCTTT.

This clone was seen ten or more times. The chain couples TRBV4-2 to TRBJ2-2, with no clear D. The CDR3 sequence is 16 residues long. Germline CDR1 and CDR2: LGHNA and YNFKEQ. V lost 0 bases to trimming and J lost 0 bases, with 8 bases between them. This chain's CDR3 is CASSQDRPPNTGELFF. The CDR3 DNA follows: TGTGCCAGCAGCCAAGACAGGCCCCCGAACACCGGGGAGCTGTTTTTT.

The CDR3 DNA reads as TGTGCCAGTAGTATAGGTTCAGGGGCACCCTACGAGCAGTACTTC. Its translation: CASSIGSGAPYEQYF. V usage is TRBV19 and J usage is TRBJ2-7; D possibly corresponds to TRBD1 (6 bases). CDR3 length: 15 amino acids. Germline assignment: CDR1 LNHDA and CDR2 SQIVND (reference sequence). V dropped 1 base and J dropped 2 bases, with 12 bases sitting between them.

The V and J genes are TRBV7-9 and TRBJ2-5; D perhaps matches TRBD1 (6 bases). V lost 4 bases and J lost 7, with 10 bases in between. The CDR3 sequence is 12 residues long. Germline V gene sequence: CDR1 SEHNR, CDR2 FQNEAQ (reference sequence). Here the CDR3 reads CASSSQQGTQYF. In DNA form, the CDR3 reads TGTGCCAGCAGCTCCCAACAGGGGACCCAGTACTTC.

The chain links TRBV6-5 to TRBJ1-4; D might be TRBD1 (6 bases). CDR3 length: 14 amino acids. V shed 6 bases and J shed 7 bases, with 15 bases lying between them. The germline CDR1 and CDR2 sequences are MNHEY and SVGAGI. CDR3 nucleotide sequence: TGTGCCAGCAGACCGGGGGGGGCAGGTGAAAAACTGTTTTTT. Its protein product is CASRPGGAGEKLFF.

V and J are TRBV27 and TRBJ1-5; D is possibly TRBD1 (5 bases). CDR1 and CDR2 (germline): MNHEY, SMNVEV (reference sequence). The CDR3 totals 13 residues. Trimming cost V 4 bases and J 4 bases, with 8 bases left between them. CDR3 nucleotides: TGTGCCAGCAGTTACGGGGGAAATCAGCCCCAGCATTTT. Translating it yields CASSYGGNQPQHF.

The gene calls are TRBV6-1 and TRBJ1-4; the match to TRBD1 covers 9 bases. Trimming took 1 base from V and 7 from J; bases not matched to a gene: 4. The CDR3 totals 15 residues. CDR1 and CDR2 (germline): MNHNS, SASEGT. The CDR3 protein is CASSEVNRGPEKLFF. The CDR3 DNA reads TGTGCCAGCAGTGAAGTTAACAGGGGGCCTGAAAAACTGTTTTTT.

This clone has a handful of counts. V usage is TRBV30 and J usage is TRBJ1-2; D remains ambiguous. The CDR3 sequence is 12 residues long. Germline CDR1 is GTSNPN and CDR2 is SVGIG (reference sequence). The V end lost 0 bases, the J end lost 4 bases, and 6 bases lay between the germline ends. The CDR3 sequence is CAWSVNGYGYTF. The CDR3 DNA is TGTGCCTGGAGTGTAAACGGCTATGGCTACACCTTC.

CDR3 sequence (DNA): TGTGCCAGTAGGCTCTCGGACAGGGTACATCAGCCCCAGCATTTT. It specifies CASRLSDRVHQPQHF. This chain uses TRBV19 with TRBJ1-5; 8 nucleotides line up with TRBD1. CDR3 length equals 15 residues. Germline CDR1 is LNHDA and CDR2 is SQIVND (reference sequence). Germline trimming cut 6 bases from V and 5 bases from J; bases unmatched to any gene: 9.

The chain carries TRBV3-1 (or the pseudogene TRBV3-2) and TRBJ2-7; the D gene is possibly TRBD2 (6 bases). V lost 4 bases, J lost 0 bases, and 13 bases lay in between. The CDR3 length is 15 residues. Looked up from germline, CDR1 is LGHDT and CDR2 is YNNKEL (reference sequence). The CDR3 nucleotides are TGTGCCAGCAGCCTACTTAGCGGCTCCTCCTACGAGCAGTACTTC. Protein: CASSLLSGSSYEQYF.

J is TRBJ1-1 and V is TRBV5-4; 7 nucleotides align to TRBD1. The CDR3 contains 14 residues. Germline V gene lookup returns CDR1 SGHNT and CDR2 YYREEE (reference sequence). V gave up 0 bases and J gave up 4 bases; unmatched junction bases: 3. In DNA form, the CDR3 reads TGTGCCAGCAGCTTGGACAGGGGAGGCACTGAAGCTTTCTTT. This gives the protein CASSLDRGGTEAFF. The full variable domain, its missing parts supplied by reference TRBV5-4 and TRBJ1-1, is ETGVTQSPTHLIKTRGQQVTLRCSSQSGHNTVSWYQQALGQGPQFIFQYYREEENGRGNFPPRFSGLQFPNYSSELNVNALELDDSALYLCASSLDRGGTEAFFGQGTRLTVV.

The chain is built from TRBV24-1 and TRBJ2-2; 9 bases agree with TRBD1. CDR1 and CDR2 (germline): KGHDR, SFDVKD. The length of the CDR3 is 15 residues. J was trimmed by 2 bases and V by 7 bases; bases with no gene match: 4. The chain's CDR3 is CATRDRGPNTGELFF. The CDR3 DNA follows: TGTGCCACCAGGGACAGGGGACCAAACACCGGGGAGCTGTTTTTT.

The chain is built from TRBV7-2 and TRBJ2-3; 9 positions match TRBD2. Per the germline V gene, CDR1 is SGHTA and CDR2 is FQGNSA. This CDR3 has 17 residues. V shed 5 bases and J 0 bases; nucleotides not matched to a gene: 9. In DNA, the CDR3 is TGTGCCAGCAGCATAAGAACTAGCGGGCTAAGCACAGATACGCAGTATTTT. It translates to CASSIRTSGLSTDTQYF. The full variable domain, its missing parts supplied by reference TRBV7-2 and TRBJ2-3, is GAGVSQSPSNKVTEKGKDVELRCDPISGHTALYWYRQSLGQGLEFLIYFQGNSAPDKSGLPSDRFSAERTGGSVSTLTIQRTQQEDSAVYLCASSIRTSGLSTDTQYFGPGTRLTVL.